These 32 T cell receptor beta chains originate from one sample sequenced in a study of blood T cells in healthy people across ages. Then a second PCR, running roughly 7 to 11 cycles, was carried out with a sample-barcoded 5' primer and a J-beta primer mix. From the 5' RACE reads, TCRdb called clonotypes with MiXCR, one entry per CDR3 protein. Altogether some 690,000 distinct CDR3 sequences are present, about a fifth being singletons, with the ten largest covering roughly 22%. The specimen sequenced was blood. The receptors shown here come from a man aged 70 or older in good health.

This chain connects TRBV6-1 to TRBJ2-7, with D perhaps TRBD1 (5 bases). Trimming shortened V by 4 bases and J by 3 bases, and 10 bases separated the two germline ends. CDR1 and CDR2 from the germline V gene are MNHNS and SASEGT. The CDR3 is made up of 13 amino acids. CDR3 sequence (DNA): TGTGCCAGCAGTGGGAGACAGAACTACGAGCAGTACTTC. Translated, it gives CASSGRQNYEQYF.

The chain is built from TRBV19 and TRBJ1-3; 10 bases map to TRBD1. Germline V gene data show CDR1 as LNHDA and CDR2 as SQIVND (reference sequence). Trimming at V came to 9 bases and at J to 6 bases, leaving 11 bases not matched to a gene. CDR3 length equals 15 residues. The CDR3 bases are TGTGCCAGCTGGACAGGGGGACGAGATCTAAACACCATATATTTT. Protein product: CASWTGGRDLNTIYF.

J is TRBJ2-1 and V is TRBV6-6; no definite D call. Trimming took 5 bases from V and 0 from J, leaving 14 bases between them. The CDR3 has 16 amino acids. CDR1 and CDR2 (germline): MNHNY, SVGAGI (reference sequence). Written as DNA, the CDR3 is TGTGCCAGCAGTCCCGGTCGGCCGAGCTCCTACAATGAGCAGTTCTTC. Translated, it gives CASSPGRPSSYNEQFF.

V is TRBV6-2 or TRBV6-3 and J is TRBJ1-1; D not certain. With 5 bases removed from V and 8 bases from J, the gap between germline ends came to 15 bases. The CDR3 loop spans 13 amino acids. Germline V gene data show CDR1 as MNHEY and CDR2 as SVGEGT. The CDR3 bases are TGTGCCAGCAGTAACACGGAGCTTTCAGAAGCTTTCTTT. Protein sequence: CASSNTELSEAFF.

Many counts were recorded for this clonotype. This chain joins TRBV29-1 and TRBJ2-1, with 9 bases identical to TRBD2. From germline, CDR1 is SQVTM and CDR2 ANQGSEA. This CDR3 contains 16 residues. V shed 0 bases, J shed 4 bases, and the junction held 7 bases outside the gene matches. The CDR3 DNA follows: TGCAGCGTTGAAGACCCCTCTAGCGGGAAGTACAATGAGCAGTTCTTC. The encoded protein is CSVEDPSSGKYNEQFF.

The rearrangement links TRBV20-1 to TRBJ1-2, with D unresolved. Germline values: CDR1 DFQATT, CDR2 SNEGSKA (reference sequence). The V end was cut by 3 bases, the J end by 4 bases, with 18 bases between. The CDR3 has 15 residues. The CDR3 nucleotides read TGCAGTGCTAGTCCCTCCTATGTGGAGACCTATGGCTACACCTTC. Translating gives CSASPSYVETYGYTF.

This clonotype was seen more than once but under ten times. The rearrangement uses TRBV6-1 and TRBJ2-5; 9 bases agree with TRBD2. Germline V lookup: CDR1 MNHNS, CDR2 SASEGT. The ends lost 3 bases at V and 3 bases at J; junction bases unmatched: 8. This CDR3 is built from 16 residues. CDR3 sequence (DNA): TGTGCCAGCAGTGAGCGGGCGGGAGGGTACAAAGAGACCCAGTACTTC. Residues: CASSERAGGYKETQYF.

The chain joins TRBV5-1 to TRBJ2-3; D tentatively reads TRBD1 or TRBD2 (5 bases each). There are 15 residues in the CDR3. The germline CDR1 and CDR2 sequences are SGHRS and YFSETQ. V lost 1 base, J lost 3 bases, and 12 bases lay in between. For the CDR3, the DNA is TGCGCCAGCAGCTTGACCGGGACGGGTACAGATACGCAGTATTTT. This encodes CASSLTGTGTDTQYF.

The chain combines TRBV18 with TRBJ1-3; a weak D match, TRBD1 (6 bases). The CDR3 spans 17 residues. The V and J ends lost 3 bases and 0 bases respectively, with 15 bases between them. Germline V gene lookup returns CDR1 KGHSH and CDR2 LQKENI. The CDR3 sequence is CASSPSPTGLSGNTIYF. In DNA form, the CDR3 reads TGTGCCAGCTCACCTTCACCGACAGGTCTCTCTGGAAACACCATATATTTT.

This clonotype was seen many times. The chain couples TRBV29-1 to TRBJ2-3; D ambiguous. Per germline, CDR1 SQVTM and CDR2 ANQGSEA. The CDR3 contains 15 residues. Trimming pared 6 bases from V and 5 bases from J, leaving 21 bases between. The CDR3 region has the DNA TGCAGCGTAGCGACGGAAGACTTTTGGGGAGATACGCAGTATTTT. Translated: CSVATEDFWGDTQYF.

The J gene is TRBJ2-7, the V gene TRBV11-2; 13 nucleotides align to TRBD2. The J call is doubtful: the DNA matches TRBJ2-1 better. Germline CDR1 reads SGHAT; CDR2 reads FQNNGV. The length of the CDR3 is 15 residues. The CDR3, as DNA: TGTGCCAGCAGCTCACTAGCGGGGGGGATCGATGAGCAGTTCTTC. Translating gives CASSSLAGGIDEQFF.

This clonotype has more than one count but fewer than ten. Since no conserved phenylalanine or tryptophan closes the CDR3, a read error is the likely cause. The chain uses TRBV10-3 and TRBJ2-5; 9 bases are shared with TRBD2. After removal of 6 bases from V and 11 bases from J, the junction contained 7 bases not matched to a gene. Germline V CDR1 and CDR2: ENHRY, SYGVKD. This CDR3 comprises 12 residues. Here the CDR3 reads CAISPTSGKQYV. The CDR3 DNA reads TGTGCCATCAGCCCGACTAGCGGTAAGCAGTACGTC.

This clonotype was found many times. J is TRBJ2-1 and V is TRBV12-3 or TRBV12-4, with 7 bases that match TRBD2. V trimming: 4 bases; J trimming: 5 bases; junction bases outside the gene matches: 5. CDR3 length: 14 amino acids. The CDR3 DNA reads as TGTGCCAGCAGTTACGGGGGGTTAAACAATGAGCAGTTCTTC. This translates into CASSYGGLNNEQFF.

This clonotype turned up a few times. This chain joins TRBV28 and TRBJ1-2; TRBD1 matches 9 bases. The length of the CDR3 is 13 residues. The germline CDR1 and CDR2 sequences are MDHEN and SYDVKM. The V gene end was trimmed by 7 bases and the J gene end by 4 bases; junction bases not matched to a gene: 4. Here the CDR3 reads CASIQGAAYGYTF. Here the CDR3 DNA reads TGTGCCAGCATACAGGGGGCAGCCTATGGCTACACCTTC.

This clonotype was seen repeatedly, ten times or more. The chain uses TRBV7-8 and TRBJ2-1; D not certain. Germline CDR1 is SGHVS and CDR2 is FQNEAQ. This CDR3 is 13 amino acids long. The ends were cut back, 1 base at V and 6 bases at J, with 7 bases in the middle. The CDR3 DNA reads TGTGCCAGCAGCTTAGGGACCACCAATGAGCAGTTCTTC. Protein: CASSLGTTNEQFF.

This clonotype was recorded at least ten times. This sequence joins TRBV11-2 and TRBJ1-1; possible D gene TRBD1, 5 bases. V lost 1 base to trimming and J lost 4 bases, with 10 bases between them. Germline CDR1 and CDR2: SGHAT and FQNNGV. The CDR3 runs to 14 residues. CDR3 sequence: CASSLGGDGTEAFF. Here the CDR3 DNA reads TGTGCCAGCAGCTTAGGTGGGGACGGCACTGAAGCTTTCTTT.

The table lists this clonotype with a count of one. This rearrangement joins TRBV6-5 to TRBJ2-2; D is possibly TRBD2 (5 bases). This CDR3 comprises 16 residues. Germline assignment: CDR1 MNHEY and CDR2 SVGAGI. Deletions cut 0 bases from V and 6 bases from J, with 14 bases between. As DNA, the CDR3 is TGTGCCAGCAGTTACTCGAGGCACCCGAGGGCCGGGGAGCTGTTTTTT. This gives the protein CASSYSRHPRAGELFF.

This clonotype was counted a few times. The chain carries TRBV12-3 or TRBV12-4 and TRBJ1-2, with a weak D call TRBD1 (5 bases). CDR3 size: 14 residues. Trimming left V 6 bases short and J 4 bases short, with 15 bases between. This CDR3 is CASSQQRDRYGYTF. The CDR3 nucleotides are TGTGCCAGCAGCCAACAGAGGGACCGCTATGGCTACACCTTC.

In this sample, this clonotype turned up a few times. The V and J genes are TRBV20-1 and TRBJ2-7, with D possibly being TRBD1 (5 bases). The germline V gene has CDR1 DFQATT and CDR2 SNEGSKA (reference sequence). V was clipped by 2 bases and J by 2 bases, with 13 bases between them. This CDR3 comprises 14 residues. CDR3: CSARSWSGTYEQYF. As DNA, the CDR3 is TGCAGTGCTAGATCGTGGTCAGGGACCTACGAGCAGTACTTC.

The CDR3 region is CASSHLFNPGSPSNQPQHF. CDR3 sequence (DNA): TGCGCCAGCAGTCACCTTTTCAACCCAGGATCCCCTAGCAATCAGCCCCAGCATTTT. This sequence joins TRBV23-1 and TRBJ1-5; D not certain. TRBV23-1 is filed as an ORF, its function uncertain. This CDR3 has 19 amino acids. Trimming took 3 bases from V and 0 from J, leaving 21 bases between them.

This clonotype has a handful of counts. The V gene is TRBV28, the J gene TRBJ2-5; D unclear. With the DNA end fitting TRBJ2-7 better, the J assignment may be wrong. Per the germline V gene, CDR1 is MDHEN and CDR2 is SYDVKM. This CDR3 region has 12 residues. CDR3 protein: CASNAVGYEQYF. For the CDR3, the DNA is TGTGCCAGCAACGCAGTCGGTTACGAGCAGTACTTC.

V is TRBV6-1 and J is TRBJ2-1, with TRBD2 matching over 9 bases. The J call is uncertain, as TRBJ2-5 better fits the DNA end. This CDR3 has 14 residues. CDR1 is MNHNS, CDR2 SASEGT, per germline. Written as DNA, the CDR3 is TGTGCCAGCAGCGTGAGGCTAGCGGGGGAGACCCAGTACTTC. Translated: CASSVRLAGETQYF.

At least ten counts were recorded for this clonotype. The J gene is TRBJ2-5, the V gene TRBV15; 7 bases line up with TRBD1. The CDR3 runs 15 residues. The V gene end was trimmed by 0 bases and the J gene end by 5 bases; junction bases not matched to a gene: 6. Germline V gene data show CDR1 as LNHNV and CDR2 as YYDKDF (reference sequence). The CDR3 loop reads CATSREDRVGETQYF. The CDR3 nucleotides are TGTGCCACCAGCAGAGAAGACAGGGTGGGGGAGACCCAGTACTTC.

V is TRBV4-3 and J is TRBJ2-5, with D perhaps TRBD2 (5 bases). This CDR3 is 14 amino acids long. Germline V gives CDR1 LGHNA, CDR2 YSLEER. V was trimmed by 6 bases and J by 1 base, leaving 12 bases between them. The CDR3, as DNA: TGCGCCAGCAGTCCCGGGGTCCTCCAAGAGACCCAGTACTTC. This sequence encodes CASSPGVLQETQYF.

This sequence joins TRBV29-1 and TRBJ2-5; D remains ambiguous. Germline V gene lookup returns CDR1 SQVTM and CDR2 ANQGSEA. The germline V and J ends were trimmed by 6 bases and 10 bases, with 9 bases remaining between them. The length of the CDR3 is 9 residues. The CDR3 DNA reads as TGCAGCGTCTCGGAGTTCCAGTACTTC. Translated: CSVSEFQYF.

This chain links TRBV12-3 or TRBV12-4 with TRBJ1-4, with D unresolved. V dropped 2 bases and J dropped 5 bases, with 18 bases sitting between them. This CDR3 spans 17 amino acids. The CDR3 coding sequence is TGTGCCAGCAGTTTAAGGTTATATGTGGAGGGAAATGAAAAACTGTTTTTT. Translation: CASSLRLYVEGNEKLFF.

A few counts support this clonotype. The chain is built from TRBV15 and TRBJ2-1; 9 bases match TRBD1. CDR1 and CDR2 (germline): LNHNV, YYDKDF (reference sequence). The ends lost 2 bases at V and 6 bases at J; junction bases unmatched: 11. The CDR3 runs to 17 residues. The CDR3 loop is CATSRRTGGVSGNEQFF. The CDR3 nucleotides are TGTGCCACCAGCAGACGAACAGGGGGCGTTTCGGGCAATGAGCAGTTCTTC.

There are many counts of this clonotype. V is TRBV5-1 and J is TRBJ1-2; D is unclear. The CDR3 spans 14 residues. V was clipped by 5 bases and J by 3 bases, with 14 bases between them. Per the germline V gene, CDR1 is SGHRS and CDR2 is YFSETQ. The CDR3 spells CASRPGALDYGYTF. In DNA form, the CDR3 reads TGCGCCAGCAGACCGGGAGCCCTTGACTATGGCTACACCTTC.

There are many counts of this clonotype. The V call is TRBV20-1, the J call TRBJ2-5; TRBD1 aligns across 9 bases. The CDR3 covers 15 residues. J gave up 8 bases and V 0 bases, and 10 bases lay outside the gene matches. CDR1 is DFQATT and CDR2 is SNEGSKA in the germline V gene (reference sequence). The CDR3 reads CSARDRTTGGDTQYF. The CDR3 DNA follows: TGCAGTGCTAGAGATAGGACTACAGGGGGCGATACCCAGTACTTC.

This clonotype was found a few times. The junction departs from germline at one end; a sequencing error may be responsible. The chain links TRBV20-1 to TRBJ2-1; no clear D gene. The germline CDR1 and CDR2 sequences are DFQATT and SNEGSKA (reference sequence). This CDR3 is 14 amino acids long. The CDR3 region has the DNA TGCAGTGCTATGTTCTCCACTAACTACAATGAGCAGCTCTTC. As protein: CSAMFSTNYNEQLF.

The chain joins TRBV24-1 to TRBJ2-1; TRBD2 matches at 10 bases. The closer fit of TRBJ2-5 to the DNA end suggests the J call may be wrong. This CDR3 is 15 amino acids long. From germline, CDR1 is KGHDR and CDR2 SFDVKD. CDR3 protein: CATSDPSGLAETQYF. CDR3 DNA: TGTGCCACCAGTGATCCATCGGGACTAGCGGAGACCCAGTACTTC.

The genes are TRBV29-1 and TRBJ2-3, with D possibly matching TRBD2 (5 bases). The V gene lost 0 bases and the J gene lost 6 bases, with 13 bases spanning the gap. The CDR3 extends over 14 amino acids. CDR1 and CDR2 (germline): SQVTM, ANQGSEA. CDR3 bases: TGCAGCGTTGAAGAAGGACTCAGAAGGGATACGCAGTATTTT. Translated: CSVEEGLRRDTQYF.